These 5 T cell receptor beta chains originate from one sample sequenced in a study of regulatory T cells in long-lasting Graves disease. Relying on iRepertoire HTBI primers and Arm-PCR of CDR3 regions, the team built TCR beta libraries. Via MiXCR, TCRdb re-called the multiplex PCR reads, giving one row per CDR3 protein. The sample holds about 220,000 distinct CDR3 sequences, roughly 18% seen once. Time point reported: newly diagnosed GD, antithyroid drugs for less than 3 months. RNA isolated from PBMCs was used to make the TCR library. These same records also appear under a second study, on T cells in Graves' hyperthyroidism and ophthalmopathy.

Sequences were derived from peripheral blood mononuclear cells (PBMCs), sampled at new diagnosis, from a patient treated with antithyroid drugs. These receptors all come from a woman aged 25 to 39 with Graves disease.

There are many counts of this clonotype. V is TRBV2 and J is TRBJ1-4, with 11 bases lining up with TRBD1. The CDR3 length is 15 residues. Trimming removed 3 bases from V and 8 bases from J; junction bases left unmatched: 5. Germline values: CDR1 SNHLY, CDR2 FYNNEI. CDR3 region: CASSDGQGAREKLFF. As DNA, the CDR3 is TGTGCCAGCAGTGATGGACAGGGGGCAAGGGAAAAACTGTTTTTT.

This clonotype was detected ten times or more. The J gene is TRBJ2-5, the V gene TRBV12-3 or TRBV12-4, with 8 nucleotides matching TRBD1. The CDR3 has 16 amino acids. With V trimmed by 3 bases and J by 4 bases, 10 bases remained unmatched. This CDR3 is CASSFLGTDRGETQYF. The CDR3 nucleotides read TGTGCCAGCAGTTTTCTTGGGACCGACAGGGGAGAGACCCAGTACTTC.

This clonotype was found many times. The chain uses TRBV5-6 and TRBJ2-4; 7 bases match TRBD2. The length of the CDR3 is 16 residues. Trimming cost V 6 bases and J 0 bases; bases outside gene matches: 9. From germline, CDR1 is SGHDT and CDR2 YYEEEE. This CDR3 is CASIDGRRLAKNIQYF. CDR3 nucleotide sequence: TGTGCCAGCATCGACGGGAGGCGTCTAGCCAAAAACATTCAGTACTTC.

At least ten counts were recorded for this clonotype. The chain has TRBV4-1 and TRBJ1-6; TRBD1 might be the D (6 bases). Deletions cut 2 bases from V and 7 bases from J, with 9 bases between. This CDR3 comprises 14 residues. Germline assignment: CDR1 MGHRA and CDR2 YSYEKL. CDR3 residues: CASSQLTGNSPLHF. DNA for the CDR3: TGCGCCAGCAGCCAACTTACAGGGAATTCACCCCTCCACTTT.

At least ten counts were recorded for this clonotype. V usage is TRBV2 and J usage is TRBJ2-3; the match to TRBD1 covers 10 bases. V lost 6 bases to trimming and J lost 3 bases; unmatched junction nucleotides: 6. CDR3 length: 15 amino acids. The germline V gene encodes CDR1 SNHLY and CDR2 FYNNEI. The CDR3 protein is CASRRTGGLTDTQYF. CDR3 DNA sequence: TGTGCCAGCAGGCGGACAGGGGGTCTGACAGATACGCAGTATTTT.